This note documents a single T cell receptor (beta chain) sequence. Primers included in the PCR were 60 Vbeta and 13 Jbeta primers. TCRdb keeps only in-frame clones here, not all; method: immunoSEQ multiplex PCR. Seen here are about 200,000 clones, 75% to 90% observed once, and the top ten hold around 0.34%. Those who donated were healthy bone marrow donors. The source of the sample is a study of cytomegalovirus exposure and HLA in healthy donors. Trimming stripped 1 base from V and 4 bases from J, with 8 bases between. This CDR3 has 13 amino acids. CDR1 SGHRS and CDR2 YFSETQ come from the germline V gene.

The TCR originated in a woman aged 30 to 39 in good health and CMV-seronegative. The chain couples TRBV5-1 to TRBJ1-1; a weak D match, TRBD1 (5 bases). The sample comprised PBMCs. CDR3 nucleotides: TGCGCCAGCAGCTTGCAGGGAGGCACTGAAGCTTTCTTT. As protein: CASSLQGGTEAFF.